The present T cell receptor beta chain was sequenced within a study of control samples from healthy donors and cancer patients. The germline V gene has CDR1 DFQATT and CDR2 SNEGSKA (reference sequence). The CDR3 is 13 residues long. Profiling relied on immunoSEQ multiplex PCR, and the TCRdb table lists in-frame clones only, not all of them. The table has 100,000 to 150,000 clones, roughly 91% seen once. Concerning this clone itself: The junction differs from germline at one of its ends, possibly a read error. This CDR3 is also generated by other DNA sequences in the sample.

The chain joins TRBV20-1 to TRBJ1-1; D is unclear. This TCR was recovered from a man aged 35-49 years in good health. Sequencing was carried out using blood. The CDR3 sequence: CSASSRLNTEAFF. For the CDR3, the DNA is TGCAGTGCTAGTAGTCGGCTGAACACTGAAGCCTTCTTT.